This T cell receptor (beta chain) was identified in a study of blood T cells in healthy people across ages. Study information: Per every two T cells, about one barcoded beta molecule was captured by template switching.

In germline, CDR1 is SGHDT, CDR2 YYEEEE. V lost 6 bases and J 4 bases, leaving 17 bases between the germline ends. The CDR3 is made up of 14 amino acids. There were healthy Caucasian individuals from Russia, aged about 6 to 100, serving as donors. The use of a sample-barcoded 5' primer and a J-beta primer mix characterized a second PCR of roughly 6 to 12 cycles. Through a template-switch adaptor with 12 random nucleotides, each cDNA molecule received a tag. MiXCR was run by TCRdb on the 5' RACE reads, yielding one entry per CDR3 protein. The data show 710,000 or so distinct CDR3 sequences, approximately 29% seen once.

The sample consisted of blood. The receptor's source is a woman aged 80 or over in good health. The chain employs TRBV5-6 and TRBJ2-7; D perhaps matches TRBD1 (6 bases). The CDR3 reads CASTAEDSLYEQYF. The CDR3 DNA is TGTGCCAGCACCGCCGAGGACAGCCTATACGAGCAGTACTTC.